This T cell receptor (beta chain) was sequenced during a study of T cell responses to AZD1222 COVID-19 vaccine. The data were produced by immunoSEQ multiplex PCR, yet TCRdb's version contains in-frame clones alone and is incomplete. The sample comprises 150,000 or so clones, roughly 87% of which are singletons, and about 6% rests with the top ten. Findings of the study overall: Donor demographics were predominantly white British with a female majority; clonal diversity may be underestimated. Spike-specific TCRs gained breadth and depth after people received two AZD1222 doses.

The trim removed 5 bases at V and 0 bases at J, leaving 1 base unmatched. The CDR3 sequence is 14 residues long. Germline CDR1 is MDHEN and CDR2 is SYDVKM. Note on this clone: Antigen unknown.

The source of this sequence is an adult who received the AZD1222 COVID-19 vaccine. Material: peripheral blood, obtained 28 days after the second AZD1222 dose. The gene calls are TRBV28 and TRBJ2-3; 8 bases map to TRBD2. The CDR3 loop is CASSSGGSTDTQYF. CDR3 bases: TGTGCCAGCAGTAGCGGGGGTAGCACAGATACGCAGTATTTT.